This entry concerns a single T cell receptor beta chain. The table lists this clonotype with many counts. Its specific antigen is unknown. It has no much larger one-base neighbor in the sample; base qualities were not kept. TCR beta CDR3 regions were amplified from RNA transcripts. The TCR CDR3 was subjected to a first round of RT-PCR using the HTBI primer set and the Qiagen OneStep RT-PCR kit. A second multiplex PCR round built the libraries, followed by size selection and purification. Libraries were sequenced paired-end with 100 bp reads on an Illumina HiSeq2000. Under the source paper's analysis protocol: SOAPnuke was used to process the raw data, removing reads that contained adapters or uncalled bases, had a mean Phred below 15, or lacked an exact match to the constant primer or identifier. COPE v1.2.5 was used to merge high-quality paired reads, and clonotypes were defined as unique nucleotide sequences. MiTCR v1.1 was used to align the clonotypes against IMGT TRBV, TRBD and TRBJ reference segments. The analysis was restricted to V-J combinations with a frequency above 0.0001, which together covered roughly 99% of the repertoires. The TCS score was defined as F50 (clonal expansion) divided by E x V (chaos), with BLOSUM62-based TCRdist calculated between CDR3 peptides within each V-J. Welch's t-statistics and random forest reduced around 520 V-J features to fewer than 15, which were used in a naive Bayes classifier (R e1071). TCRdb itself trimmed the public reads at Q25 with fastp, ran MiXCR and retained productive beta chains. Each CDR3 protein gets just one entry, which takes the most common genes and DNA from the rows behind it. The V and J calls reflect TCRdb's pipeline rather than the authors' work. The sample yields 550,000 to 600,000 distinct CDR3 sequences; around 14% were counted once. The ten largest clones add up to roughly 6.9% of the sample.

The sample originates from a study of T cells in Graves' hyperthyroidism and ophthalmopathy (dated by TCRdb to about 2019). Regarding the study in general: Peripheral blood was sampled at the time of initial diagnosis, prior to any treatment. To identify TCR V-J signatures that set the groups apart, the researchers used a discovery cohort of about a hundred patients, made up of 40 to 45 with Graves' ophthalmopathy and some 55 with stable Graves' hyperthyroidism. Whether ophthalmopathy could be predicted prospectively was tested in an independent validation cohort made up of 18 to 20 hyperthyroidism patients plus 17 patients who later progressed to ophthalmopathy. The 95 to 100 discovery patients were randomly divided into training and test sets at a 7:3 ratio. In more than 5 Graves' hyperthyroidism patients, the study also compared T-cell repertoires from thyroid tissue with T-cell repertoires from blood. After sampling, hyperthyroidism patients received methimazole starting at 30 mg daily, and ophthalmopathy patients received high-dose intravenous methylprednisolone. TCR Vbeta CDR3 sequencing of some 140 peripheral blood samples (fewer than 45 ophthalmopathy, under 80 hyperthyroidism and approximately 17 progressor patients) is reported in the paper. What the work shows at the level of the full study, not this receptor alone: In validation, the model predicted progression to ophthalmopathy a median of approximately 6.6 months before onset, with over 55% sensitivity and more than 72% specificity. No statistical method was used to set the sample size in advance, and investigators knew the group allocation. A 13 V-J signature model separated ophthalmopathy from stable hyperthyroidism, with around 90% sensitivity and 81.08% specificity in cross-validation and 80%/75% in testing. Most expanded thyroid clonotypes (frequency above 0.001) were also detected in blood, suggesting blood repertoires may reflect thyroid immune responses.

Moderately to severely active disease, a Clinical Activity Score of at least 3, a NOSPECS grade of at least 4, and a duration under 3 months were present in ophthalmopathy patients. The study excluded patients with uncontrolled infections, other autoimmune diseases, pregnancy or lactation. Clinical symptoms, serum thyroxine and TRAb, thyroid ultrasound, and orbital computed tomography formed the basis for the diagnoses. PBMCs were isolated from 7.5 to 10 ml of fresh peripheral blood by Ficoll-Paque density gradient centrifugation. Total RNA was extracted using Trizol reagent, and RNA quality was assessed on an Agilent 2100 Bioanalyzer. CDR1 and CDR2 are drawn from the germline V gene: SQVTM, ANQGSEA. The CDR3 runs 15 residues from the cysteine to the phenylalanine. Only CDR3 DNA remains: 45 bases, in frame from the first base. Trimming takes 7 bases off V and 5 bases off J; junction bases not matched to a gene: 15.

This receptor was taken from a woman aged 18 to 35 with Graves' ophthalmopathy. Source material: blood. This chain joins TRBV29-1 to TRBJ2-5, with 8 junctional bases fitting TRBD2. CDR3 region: CSAPSWAGGQETQYF. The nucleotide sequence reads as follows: TGCAGCGCTCCCTCCTGGGCGGGGGGCCAGGAGACCCAGTACTTC.